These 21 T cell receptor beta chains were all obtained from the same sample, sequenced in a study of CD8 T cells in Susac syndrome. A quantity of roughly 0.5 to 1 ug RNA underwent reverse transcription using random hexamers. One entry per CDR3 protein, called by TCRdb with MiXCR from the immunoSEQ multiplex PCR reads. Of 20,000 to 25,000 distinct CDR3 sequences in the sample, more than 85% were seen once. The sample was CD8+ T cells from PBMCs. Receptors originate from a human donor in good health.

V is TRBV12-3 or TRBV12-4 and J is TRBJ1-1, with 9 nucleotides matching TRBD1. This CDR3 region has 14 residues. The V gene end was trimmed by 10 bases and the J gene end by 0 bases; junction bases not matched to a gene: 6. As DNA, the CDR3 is TGTGCCACCTCGGACAGGGGTATGAACACTGAAGCTTTCTTT. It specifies CATSDRGMNTEAFF.

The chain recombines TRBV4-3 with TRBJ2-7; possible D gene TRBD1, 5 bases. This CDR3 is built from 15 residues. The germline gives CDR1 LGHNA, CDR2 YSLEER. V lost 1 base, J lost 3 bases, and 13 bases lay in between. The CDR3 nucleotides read TGCGCCAGCAGCCAAGGTGTCCAGGGCAACTACGAGCAGTACTTC. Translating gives CASSQGVQGNYEQYF.

CDR3 in DNA: TGTGCCAGCAGCTTAGATACTCCCCTGAACACTGAAGCTTTCTTT. Its protein is CASSLDTPLNTEAFF. This rearrangement joins TRBV11-2 to TRBJ1-1; no clear D. Trimming shortened V by 0 bases and J by 0 bases, and 8 bases separated the two germline ends. The CDR3 contains 15 residues. CDR1 is SGHAT, CDR2 FQNNGV, per germline.

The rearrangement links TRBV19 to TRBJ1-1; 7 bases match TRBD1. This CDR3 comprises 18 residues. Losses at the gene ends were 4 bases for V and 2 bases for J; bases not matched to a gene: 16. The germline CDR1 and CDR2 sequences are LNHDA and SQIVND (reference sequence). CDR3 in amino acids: CASSTRSTDRASNTEAFF. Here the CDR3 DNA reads TGTGCCAGTAGTACTAGATCGACCGACAGGGCTTCAAACACTGAAGCTTTCTTT.

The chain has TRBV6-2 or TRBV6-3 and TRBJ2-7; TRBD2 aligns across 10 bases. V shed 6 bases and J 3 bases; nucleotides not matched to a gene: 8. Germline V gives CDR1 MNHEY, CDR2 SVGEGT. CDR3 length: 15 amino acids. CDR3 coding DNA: TGTGCCAGCAGCGAGAGGACTAGCGGCCTCTACGAGCAGTACTTC. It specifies CASSERTSGLYEQYF.

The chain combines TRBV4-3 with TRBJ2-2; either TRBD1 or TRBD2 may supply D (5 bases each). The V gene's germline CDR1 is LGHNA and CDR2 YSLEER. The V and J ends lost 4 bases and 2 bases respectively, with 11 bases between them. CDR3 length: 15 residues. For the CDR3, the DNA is TGCGCCAGCAGCCCCGGGACGGGTAACACCGGGGAGCTGTTTTTT. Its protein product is CASSPGTGNTGELFF.

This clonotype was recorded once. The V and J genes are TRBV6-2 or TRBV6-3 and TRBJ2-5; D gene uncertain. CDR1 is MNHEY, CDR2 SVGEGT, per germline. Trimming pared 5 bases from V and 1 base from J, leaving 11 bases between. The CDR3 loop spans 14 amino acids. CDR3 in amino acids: CASSTLSRQETQYF. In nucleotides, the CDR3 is TGTGCCAGCAGTACACTCAGCCGCCAAGAGACCCAGTACTTC.

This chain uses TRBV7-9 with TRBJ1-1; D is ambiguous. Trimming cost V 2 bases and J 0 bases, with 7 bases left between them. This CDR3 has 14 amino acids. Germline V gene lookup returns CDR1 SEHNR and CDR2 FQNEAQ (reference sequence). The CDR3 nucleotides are TGTGCCAGCAGCTTACCCGGAGTGAACACTGAAGCTTTCTTT. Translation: CASSLPGVNTEAFF.

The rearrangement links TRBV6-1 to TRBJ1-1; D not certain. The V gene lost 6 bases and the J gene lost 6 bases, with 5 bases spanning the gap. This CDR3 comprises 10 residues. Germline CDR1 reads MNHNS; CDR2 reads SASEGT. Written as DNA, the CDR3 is TGTGCCAGCAGATTTTCTGAAGCTTTCTTT. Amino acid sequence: CASRFSEAFF.

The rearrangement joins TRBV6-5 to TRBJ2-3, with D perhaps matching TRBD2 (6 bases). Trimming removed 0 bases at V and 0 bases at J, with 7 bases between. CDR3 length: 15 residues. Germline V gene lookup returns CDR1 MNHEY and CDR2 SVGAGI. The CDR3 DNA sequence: TGTGCCAGCAGTTACTCCCGGGGGAGCACAGATACGCAGTATTTT. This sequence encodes CASSYSRGSTDTQYF.

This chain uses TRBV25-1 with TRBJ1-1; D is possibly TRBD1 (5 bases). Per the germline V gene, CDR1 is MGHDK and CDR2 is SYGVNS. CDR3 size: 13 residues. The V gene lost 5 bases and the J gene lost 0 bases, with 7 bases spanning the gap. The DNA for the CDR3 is TGTGCCAGCAGTAAGGGGATGAACACTGAAGCTTTCTTT. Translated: CASSKGMNTEAFF.

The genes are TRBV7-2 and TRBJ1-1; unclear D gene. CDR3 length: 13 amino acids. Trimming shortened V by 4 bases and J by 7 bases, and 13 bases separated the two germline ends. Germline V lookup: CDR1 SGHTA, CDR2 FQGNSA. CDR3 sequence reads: CASSWAPANEAFF. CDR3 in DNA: TGTGCCAGCAGCTGGGCTCCGGCCAATGAAGCTTTCTTT.

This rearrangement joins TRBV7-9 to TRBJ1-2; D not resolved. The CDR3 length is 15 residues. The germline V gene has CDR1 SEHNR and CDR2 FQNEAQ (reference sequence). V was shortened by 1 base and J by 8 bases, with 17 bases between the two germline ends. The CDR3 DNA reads TGTGCCAGCAGCTTAGGGTGGATCCCTAAAGGAGGCTACACCTTC. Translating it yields CASSLGWIPKGGYTF.

The CDR3 coding sequence is TGTGCCAGCAGCCAGGGAGGGAGTTCACCCCTCCACTTT. Translating gives CASSQGGSSPLHF. This chain uses TRBV12-3 or TRBV12-4 with TRBJ1-6; a possible D gene is TRBD1 (5 bases). The CDR3 sequence is 13 residues long. The V and J ends lost 6 bases and 9 bases respectively, with 12 bases between them.

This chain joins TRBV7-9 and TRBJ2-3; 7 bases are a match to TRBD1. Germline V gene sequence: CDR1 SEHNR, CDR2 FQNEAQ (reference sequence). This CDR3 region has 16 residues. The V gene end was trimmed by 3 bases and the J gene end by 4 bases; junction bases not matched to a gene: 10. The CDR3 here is CASSFPGDRDSDTQYF. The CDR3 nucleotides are TGTGCCAGCAGCTTCCCGGGCGACAGGGATTCAGATACGCAGTATTTT.

The CDR3 loop is CSAWSHKNTEAFF. CDR3 DNA sequence: TGCAGTGCTTGGAGTCATAAGAACACTGAAGCTTTCTTT. The chain has TRBV20-1 and TRBJ1-1, with no clear D. Between the trimmed V and J ends, which lost 5 bases and 1 base, there was a span of 11 bases. This CDR3 has 13 residues. In germline, CDR1 is DFQATT, CDR2 SNEGSKA (reference sequence).

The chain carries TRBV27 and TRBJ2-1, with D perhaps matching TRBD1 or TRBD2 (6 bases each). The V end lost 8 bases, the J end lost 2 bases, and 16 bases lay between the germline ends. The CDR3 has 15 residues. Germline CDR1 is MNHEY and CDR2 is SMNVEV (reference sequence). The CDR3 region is CASGGSGQPYNEQFF. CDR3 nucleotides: TGTGCCAGCGGGGGGAGCGGACAGCCCTACAATGAGCAGTTCTTC.

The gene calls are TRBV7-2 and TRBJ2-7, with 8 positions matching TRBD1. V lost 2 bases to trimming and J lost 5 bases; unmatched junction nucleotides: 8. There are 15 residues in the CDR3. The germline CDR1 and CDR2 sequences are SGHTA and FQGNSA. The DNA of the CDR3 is TGTGCCAGCAGCTTAAGGAAGGCAGGGGGCGACGAGCAGTACTTC. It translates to CASSLRKAGGDEQYF.

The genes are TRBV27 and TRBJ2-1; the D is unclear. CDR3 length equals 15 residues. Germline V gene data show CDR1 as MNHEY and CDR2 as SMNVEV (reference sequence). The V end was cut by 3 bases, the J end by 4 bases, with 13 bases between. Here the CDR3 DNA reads TGTGCCAGCAGTTTCGGCCCCTTAGGATACAATGAGCAGTTCTTC. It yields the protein CASSFGPLGYNEQFF.

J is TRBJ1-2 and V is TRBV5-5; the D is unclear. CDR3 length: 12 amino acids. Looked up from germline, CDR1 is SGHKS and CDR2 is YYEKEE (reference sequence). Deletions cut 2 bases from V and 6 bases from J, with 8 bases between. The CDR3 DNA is TGTGCCAGCAGCTTAAAAGGCCATGGCTACACCTTC. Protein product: CASSLKGHGYTF. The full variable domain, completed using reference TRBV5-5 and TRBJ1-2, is DAGVTQSPTHLIKTRGQQVTLRCSPISGHKSVSWYQQVLGQGPQFIFQYYEKEERGRGNFPDRFSARQFPNYSSELNVNALLLGDSALYLCASSLKGHGYTFGSGTRLTVV.

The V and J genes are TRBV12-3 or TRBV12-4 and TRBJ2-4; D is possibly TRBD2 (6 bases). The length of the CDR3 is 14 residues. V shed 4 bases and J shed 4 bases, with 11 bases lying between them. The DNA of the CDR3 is TGTGCCAGCAGTTCGCCGGGAGAAAAAAACATTCAGTACTTC. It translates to CASSSPGEKNIQYF.